The TCR beta chain under discussion was sequenced for a study of blood T cell repertoires in COVID-19. Study summary: Specimens from acute and convalescent COVID-19 originated in the United States, Italy and Spain. PBMCs, B-cell-depleted T cells, or T cells provided the cDNA or gDNA that made up the material.

In Seattle, patients joined the study during active infection and were tracked longitudinally. Germline CDR1 and CDR2: ENHRY and SYGVKD. The V gene end was trimmed by 10 bases and the J gene end by 2 bases; junction bases not matched to a gene: 6. This CDR3 has 15 amino acids. TCRdb's copy holds only in-frame clones and misses some; the assay was immunoSEQ multiplex PCR. Counted here are about 330,000 clones, 87% occurring once; the ten biggest clones make up approximately 10%. The TCR was taken from a young man with COVID-19, enrolled during active disease. Source material: peripheral blood. The rearrangement uses TRBV10-3 and TRBJ2-1; 12 bases line up with TRBD2. In nucleotides, the CDR3 is TGTGCCACTTCTAGCGGGGGGGCCACCTACAATGAGCAGTTCTTC. Its translation is CATSSGGATYNEQFF.